This T cell receptor (beta chain) was recovered during a study of OX40 agonist ivuxolimab in advanced cancers. Clones were sequenced by immunoSEQ multiplex PCR, and TCRdb holds only the in-frame ones, with some missing. The data hold just over 90,000 clones, with around 94% observed a single time. Sampling times: baseline, cycle 4 day 1, cycle 7 day 1. Study-level findings and limits: Among expanded peripheral T cells, antigen specificity went undetermined.

In the case of this clone: Its antigen is not known.

The CDR3 contains 16 residues. CDR1 SGHTA and CDR2 FQGNSA come from the germline V gene. V was clipped by 1 base and J by 3 bases; unmatched bases: 9. V and J are TRBV7-2 and TRBJ2-7; 7 nucleotides line up with TRBD1. This TCR derives from an adult with an advanced solid tumor such as melanoma, head and neck, liver or kidney cancer. Here the sequenced sample was CD4+ or CD8+ T cells sorted from blood, taken in a trial of the OX40 agonist ivuxolimab. The CDR3 DNA sequence: TGTGCCAGCAGCTTAGTGGTGACAGGGACCTACTACGAGCAGTACTTC. Its protein is CASSLVVTGTYYEQYF.